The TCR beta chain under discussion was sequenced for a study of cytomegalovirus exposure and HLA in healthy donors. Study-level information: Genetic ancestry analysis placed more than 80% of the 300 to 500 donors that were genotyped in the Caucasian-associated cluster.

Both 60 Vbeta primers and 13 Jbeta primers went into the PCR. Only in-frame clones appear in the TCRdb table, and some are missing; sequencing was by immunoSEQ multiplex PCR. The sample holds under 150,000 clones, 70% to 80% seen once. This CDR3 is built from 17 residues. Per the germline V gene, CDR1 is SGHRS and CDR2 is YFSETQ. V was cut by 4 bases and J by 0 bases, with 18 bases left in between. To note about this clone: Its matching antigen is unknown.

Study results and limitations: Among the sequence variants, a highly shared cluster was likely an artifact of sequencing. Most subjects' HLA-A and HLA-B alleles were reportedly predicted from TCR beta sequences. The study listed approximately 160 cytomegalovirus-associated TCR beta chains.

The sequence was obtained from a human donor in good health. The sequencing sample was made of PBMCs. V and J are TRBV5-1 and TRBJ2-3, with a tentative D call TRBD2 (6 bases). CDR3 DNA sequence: TGCGCCAGCAGCCGAAACTTTGGACGGGAGAGCACAGATACGCAGTATTTT. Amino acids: CASSRNFGRESTDTQYF.